The sequence of this TCR beta chain was determined in a study of blood T cell repertoires in COVID-19. Study details: Donors in the United States, Italy and Spain gave samples during acute or convalescent COVID-19. The cDNA or gDNA used as material had been derived from T cells, B-cell-depleted T cells, or PBMCs.

V lost 4 bases, J lost 0 bases, and 16 bases lay in between. CDR1 and CDR2 (germline): SNHLY, FYNNEI. CDR3 length equals 17 residues. Original processing methods: Using reference gene primer amplification, nucleated cell counts were estimated. TCRdb's copy holds only in-frame clones and misses some; the assay was immunoSEQ multiplex PCR. The V and J calls and clone size were taken over from that table, and D and trimming were inferred from the DNA. The data contain tens of thousands of clones, roughly 87% of them singletons. The sequencing input was peripheral blood. This rearrangement joins TRBV2 to TRBJ2-1; perhaps TRBD1 as D (6 bases). The TCR originated in a human donor in a cohort sampled during active COVID-19. The CDR3 loop is CASSARGDISSYNEQFF. The CDR3 DNA follows: TGTGCCAGCAGTGCCCGTGGGGACATTAGCTCCTACAATGAGCAGTTCTTC.